The sequence of this T cell receptor beta chain was determined in a study of cytomegalovirus exposure and HLA in healthy donors. Study outcomes and limitations: The majority of TCR sequences were rare, yet some public TCRs appeared in many donors. TCR clusters originating in the first cohort tended to co-occur in the 120 validation repertoires, according to a later analysis.

Only in-frame clones appear in the TCRdb table, and some are missing; sequencing was by immunoSEQ multiplex PCR. The table includes 200,000 to 300,000 clones, around 87% detected once. Of note for this clone: Its antigen is as yet unknown.

The junction had 4 bases not matched to a gene; V was cut back by 5 bases and J by 3 bases. This CDR3 region has 15 residues. CDR1 is MNHNY and CDR2 is SVGAGI in the germline V gene (reference sequence). The source material was PBMCs. The chain combines TRBV6-6 with TRBJ1-4, with 9 bases matching TRBD1. The TCR originated in a woman aged 30 to 39 in good health and CMV-seropositive. CDR3: CASSQDRGPNEKLFF. CDR3 DNA: TGTGCCAGCAGTCAGGACAGGGGCCCTAATGAAAAACTGTTTTTT.